One and the same sample provided the 7 T cell receptor beta chains below, sequenced in a study of blood T cell repertoires in COVID-19 (dated by TCRdb to the early 2020s). Libraries came from the immunoSEQ multiplex PCR assay. This immuneACCESS table, as held by TCRdb, lists in-frame sequences with V and J called but not all clones. Of the missing ones, under half trace to an unresolved V gene in checked studies; the others have no known cause. In this sample the table shows 100,000 to 150,000 clones, around 90% of which occur a single time. The ten largest account for 4.6% of the sample. The source material was peripheral blood. All receptors derive from a man in his fifties or sixties with COVID-19, enrolled during active disease.

The J gene is TRBJ2-3, the V gene TRBV9; unclear D gene. CDR1 SGDLS and CDR2 YYNGEE come from the germline V gene. The CDR3 spans 14 residues. V lost 4 bases to trimming and J lost 0 bases, with 9 bases between them. The CDR3 reads CASSPPVSTDTQYF. CDR3 in DNA: TGTGCCAGCAGCCCACCAGTTAGCACAGATACGCAGTATTTT. Using reference TRBV9 and TRBJ2-3 for the parts outside the CDR3, the full variable domain is DSGVTQTPKHLITATGQRVTLRCSPRSGDLSVYWYQQSLDQGLQFLIQYYNGEERAKGNILERFSAQQFPDLHSELNLSSLELGDSALYFCASSPPVSTDTQYFGPGTRLTVL.

Within the sample, this clone is medium-sized. The V call is TRBV6-5, the J call TRBJ2-4; TRBD1 aligns across 9 bases. The V gene's germline CDR1 is MNHEY and CDR2 SVGAGI. The CDR3 extends over 15 amino acids. Unmatched junction bases numbered 5, after V lost 6 bases and J lost 2 bases. The CDR3 spells CASRRGQGSKNIQYF. CDR3 sequence (DNA): TGTGCCAGCAGGAGGGGACAGGGTTCCAAAAACATTCAGTACTTC.

The V and J genes are TRBV29-1 and TRBJ2-1; D perhaps matches TRBD1 (7 bases). Trimming removed 6 bases at V and 10 bases at J, with 16 bases between. CDR1 and CDR2 from the germline V gene are SQVTM and ANQGSEA. This CDR3 spans 12 amino acids. The CDR3 is CSVNRGGWEQFF. CDR3 in DNA: TGCAGCGTCAACAGGGGAGGATGGGAGCAGTTCTTC.

The chain employs TRBV5-6 and TRBJ2-2, with D uncertain. V was trimmed by 0 bases and J by 4 bases, leaving 4 bases between them. This CDR3 is 13 amino acids long. Germline-derived CDR1 and CDR2 are SGHDT and YYEEEE. The CDR3 region has the DNA TGTGCCAGCAGCTTGGAGCTCACCGGGGAGCTGTTTTTT. This translates into CASSLELTGELFF.

The chain links TRBV2 to TRBJ2-3, with 11 bases aligning to TRBD2. V was pared by 8 bases and J by 5 bases, with 6 bases of the junction left unmatched. The CDR3 contains 14 residues. In germline, CDR1 is SNHLY, CDR2 FYNNEI. CDR3 loop: CASVGGLAEDTQYF. DNA for the CDR3: TGTGCCAGCGTAGGGGGACTAGCGGAAGATACGCAGTATTTT.

The rearrangement joins TRBV27 to TRBJ2-2, with 7 bases identical to TRBD2. There are 15 residues in the CDR3. The ends lost 5 bases at V and 4 bases at J; junction bases unmatched: 7. Germline-derived CDR1 and CDR2 are MNHEY and SMNVEV (reference sequence). The CDR3 here is CASSPGRWSTGELFF. The CDR3 bases are TGTGCCAGCAGTCCCGGGAGGTGGTCCACCGGGGAGCTGTTTTTT.

The chain has TRBV4-1 and TRBJ2-1; 8 nucleotides align to TRBD2. With V trimmed by 4 bases and J by 8 bases, 13 bases remained unmatched. This CDR3 region has 16 residues. CDR1 and CDR2 (germline): MGHRA, YSYEKL. The CDR3 DNA reads as TGCGCCAGCAGCCTCAACCCGGGCGGGAGGTTTGATGAGCAGTTCTTC. This gives the protein CASSLNPGGRFDEQFF.